These 24 T cell receptor beta chains originate from one sample sequenced in a study of shared clonotypes between healthy human individuals. The assay was immunoSEQ multiplex PCR, and TCRdb's table has in-frame clones only and misses some. The data contain about 480,000 clones, roughly 85% of them singletons. The material sequenced was PBMCs. Receptors originate from a woman in her thirties or forties in good health. Some clones in this sample may be carry-over from other donors' samples.

V gene TRBV4-3 combines with J gene TRBJ2-1; TRBD2 matches at 7 bases. Trimming cost V 0 bases and J 0 bases; bases outside gene matches: 2. Looked up from germline, CDR1 is LGHNA and CDR2 is YSLEER. CDR3 length: 16 amino acids. CDR3 sequence: CASSQDWGGSYNEQFF. The CDR3 DNA reads TGCGCCAGCAGCCAAGATTGGGGGGGCTCCTACAATGAGCAGTTCTTC.

The gene calls are TRBV15 and TRBJ2-6; 7 nucleotides match TRBD1. Germline V gives CDR1 LNHNV, CDR2 YYDKDF (reference sequence). The V gene end was trimmed by 0 bases and the J gene end by 4 bases; junction bases not matched to a gene: 3. This CDR3 region has 16 residues. This chain's CDR3 is CATSRETGTGANVLTF. In DNA, the CDR3 is TGTGCCACCAGCAGAGAGACAGGGACCGGGGCCAACGTCCTGACTTTC.

The chain employs TRBV7-9 and TRBJ2-5; D gene unclear. The CDR3 is 13 residues long. Germline-derived CDR1 and CDR2 are SEHNR and FQNEAQ (reference sequence). The germline V and J ends were trimmed by 1 base and 4 bases, with 7 bases remaining between them. This chain's CDR3 is CASSLGALETQYF. The DNA of the CDR3 is TGTGCCAGCAGCTTAGGGGCGCTAGAGACCCAGTACTTC.

The rearrangement joins TRBV5-1 to TRBJ2-1, with D possibly matching TRBD2 (7 bases). The germline CDR1 and CDR2 sequences are SGHRS and YFSETQ. This CDR3 is 16 amino acids long. The V end lost 4 bases, the J end lost 4 bases, and 18 bases lay between the germline ends. The chain's CDR3 is CASSPGGRPDYNEQFF. The CDR3 DNA reads TGCGCCAGCAGCCCGGGGGGCAGGCCAGATTACAATGAGCAGTTCTTC.

This clone was recorded once. The chain combines TRBV7-2 with TRBJ2-7; 10 nucleotides match TRBD2. The CDR3 consists of 14 residues. J gave up 4 bases and V 5 bases, and 5 bases lay outside the gene matches. Germline V lookup: CDR1 SGHTA, CDR2 FQGNSA. The CDR3 spells CASSRAGGPYEQYF. CDR3 DNA sequence: TGTGCCAGCAGCCGAGCGGGAGGGCCTTACGAGCAGTACTTC.

The rearrangement links TRBV7-3 to TRBJ2-7, with D unclear. The V end lost 5 bases, the J end lost 5 bases, and 13 bases lay between the germline ends. CDR1 is SGHTA and CDR2 is FQGTGA in the germline V gene. The CDR3 sequence is 13 residues long. The CDR3 sequence: CASSRGPSDEQYF. In DNA, the CDR3 is TGTGCCAGCAGCCGAGGCCCATCGGACGAGCAGTACTTC.

There are a few counts of this clone. The chain is built from TRBV11-2 and TRBJ1-4; D uncertain. From germline, CDR1 is SGHAT and CDR2 FQNNGV. The V and J ends lost 2 bases and 8 bases respectively, with 18 bases between them. The CDR3 spans 16 residues. Written as DNA, the CDR3 is TGTGCCAGCAGCTTACCCCCGGGCCGGGCCGACGAAAAACTGTTTTTT. Protein product: CASSLPPGRADEKLFF.

CDR3 loop: CASSHSGTGGVETQYF. In nucleotides, the CDR3 is TGTGCCAGCAGCCATAGTGGGACAGGGGGCGTCGAGACCCAGTACTTC. This sequence joins TRBV13 and TRBJ2-5, with TRBD1 matching over 12 bases. The CDR3 consists of 16 residues. Unmatched junction bases numbered 9, after V lost 5 bases and J lost 5 bases. CDR1 is PRHDT, CDR2 FYEKMQ, per germline (reference sequence).

This clone has a count of ten or more. The rearrangement uses TRBV6-4 and TRBJ2-1; 11 bases are shared with TRBD2. V lost 3 bases, J lost 9 bases, and 4 bases stayed unmatched. There are 14 residues in the CDR3. Germline-derived CDR1 and CDR2 are MRHNA and SNTAGT. CDR3 sequence reads: CASSETSGSSEQFF. CDR3 in DNA: TGTGCCAGCAGTGAAACTAGCGGGAGTAGTGAGCAGTTCTTC.

V usage is TRBV28 and J usage is TRBJ2-7; no firm D call. This CDR3 has 13 amino acids. Per the germline V gene, CDR1 is MDHEN and CDR2 is SYDVKM. The V gene lost 5 bases and the J gene lost 0 bases, with 8 bases spanning the gap. CDR3 amino acids: CASSPPYSYEQYF. For the CDR3, the DNA is TGTGCCAGCAGTCCCCCCTACTCCTACGAGCAGTACTTC.

V and J are TRBV11-2 and TRBJ2-7, with 14 bases lining up with TRBD2. Germline-derived CDR1 and CDR2 are SGHAT and FQNNGV. J gave up 4 bases and V 2 bases, and 13 bases lay outside the gene matches. There are 19 residues in the CDR3. In DNA form, the CDR3 reads TGTGCCAGCAGCTTATCCCCCGGGACTAGCGGGAGTAAGAGTTACGAGCAGTACTTC. It encodes CASSLSPGTSGSKSYEQYF.

This clone was seen ten or more times. J is TRBJ2-3 and V is TRBV11-3, with a weak D call TRBD2 (5 bases). Trimming stripped 5 bases from V and 10 bases from J, with 19 bases between. The CDR3 has 14 amino acids. The germline V gene has CDR1 SGHNT and CDR2 YENEEA. The CDR3 DNA reads TGTGCCAGCAGCCCGCGGCCCGATAGCGCCTCGCAGTATTTT. It translates to CASSPRPDSASQYF.

Note on this clone: The sample carries other DNA sequences with the same CDR3. V usage is TRBV7-9 and J usage is TRBJ2-1; 13 bases line up with TRBD2. The CDR3 totals 15 residues. The V gene's germline CDR1 is SEHNR and CDR2 FQNEAQ (reference sequence). The V segment lost 2 bases and the J segment 8 bases; nucleotides outside the gene matches: 3. The CDR3 nucleotides read TGTGCCAGCAGCTTAAGGACTAGCGGGAGTGATGAGCAGTTCTTC. Amino acids: CASSLRTSGSDEQFF.

The V gene is TRBV2, the J gene TRBJ2-7; 8 bases align to TRBD1. The ends lost 6 bases at V and 3 bases at J; junction bases unmatched: 10. The CDR3 is made up of 15 amino acids. In germline, CDR1 is SNHLY, CDR2 FYNNEI. CDR3: CASRTGTGDIYEQYF. The CDR3 nucleotides read TGTGCCAGCAGGACCGGGACAGGTGATATCTACGAGCAGTACTTC.

V usage is TRBV18 and J usage is TRBJ2-7; D may be TRBD1 or TRBD2 (5 bases each). Trimming cost V 6 bases and J 10 bases, with 16 bases left between them. The CDR3 loop spans 12 amino acids. The germline CDR1 and CDR2 sequences are KGHSH and LQKENI. The CDR3 DNA reads TGTGCCAGCTCCGGGACCCACTCCTTTCAGTACTTC. Its protein product is CASSGTHSFQYF. Full variable domain (remainder filled in from reference TRBV18 and TRBJ2-7): NAGVMQNPRHLVRRRGQEARLRCSPMKGHSHVYWYRQLPEEGLKFMVYLQKENIIDESGMPKERFSAEFPKEGPSILRIQQVVRGDSAAYFCASSGTHSFQYFGPGTRLTVT.

V is TRBV28 and J is TRBJ1-5; 9 positions agree with TRBD1. The CDR3 is made up of 14 amino acids. Per germline, CDR1 MDHEN and CDR2 SYDVKM. The trim removed 6 bases at V and 5 bases at J, leaving 5 bases unmatched. The CDR3 region is CASRPGTGYQPQHF. CDR3 coding DNA: TGTGCCAGCAGACCCGGGACAGGGTATCAGCCCCAGCATTTT. Drawing the rest from reference TRBV28 and TRBJ1-5, the complete variable domain is DVKVTQSSRYLVKRTGEKVFLECVQDMDHENMFWYRQDPGLGLRLIYFSYDVKMKEKGDIPEGYSVSREKKERFSLILESASTNQTSMYLCASRPGTGYQPQHFGDGTRLSIL.

This clone was seen just once. CDR3 amino acids: CSVKRSRNEQFF. The CDR3 DNA reads TGCAGCGTTAAGCGTTCCCGCAATGAGCAGTTCTTC. The chain uses TRBV29-1 and TRBJ2-1, with D unresolved. V was shortened by 5 bases and J by 6 bases, with 11 bases between the two germline ends. Germline V gives CDR1 SQVTM, CDR2 ANQGSEA. The CDR3 contains 12 residues.

The rearrangement links TRBV5-4 to TRBJ2-3, with TRBD2 matching over 8 bases. The germline CDR1 and CDR2 sequences are SGHNT and YYREEE (reference sequence). CDR3 length: 16 residues. The junction had 5 bases not matched to a gene; V was cut back by 0 bases and J by 2 bases. CDR3: CASSLVSGRITDTQYF. Written as DNA, the CDR3 is TGTGCCAGCAGCTTGGTGAGCGGGAGAATCACAGATACGCAGTATTTT.

In the case of this clone: A far larger clone is one base from this, pointing to a likely read error. Other DNA sequences in this sample translate to the same CDR3. CDR3 protein: CASSVNYVNTEAFF. In DNA, the CDR3 is TGCGCCAGCAGTGTCAACTACGTTAACACTGAAGCTTTCTTT. This rearrangement joins TRBV10-2 to TRBJ1-1; no clear D gene. The CDR3 totals 14 residues. V was trimmed by 4 bases and J by 2 bases, leaving 11 bases between them. Germline CDR1 and CDR2: WSHSY and SAAADI.

The rearrangement uses TRBV7-3 and TRBJ2-2, with a weak D call TRBD1 (6 bases). The CDR3 contains 14 residues. Germline V CDR1 and CDR2: SGHTA, FQGTGA. V lost 2 bases and J lost 7, with 11 bases in between. The CDR3 sequence is CASSLEGGVGELFF. As DNA, the CDR3 is TGTGCCAGCAGCTTAGAAGGGGGAGTCGGGGAGCTGTTTTTT.

There are a few counts of this clone. This sequence joins TRBV6-1 and TRBJ1-1; D ambiguous. Germline CDR1 and CDR2: MNHNS and SASEGT. The ends were cut back, 0 bases at V and 7 bases at J, with 12 bases in the middle. This CDR3 spans 14 amino acids. CDR3 nucleotide sequence: TGTGCCAGCAGTGAAGCCCTTACCCTTTATGAAGCTTTCTTT. Protein sequence: CASSEALTLYEAFF.

About this clone itself: The sample holds other DNA sequences that translate to the same CDR3. This rearrangement joins TRBV6-4 to TRBJ2-1, with D perhaps TRBD2 (6 bases). Germline CDR1 MRHNA, CDR2 SNTAGT. V lost 8 bases and J lost 0, with 11 bases in between. The CDR3 is 14 residues long. DNA of the CDR3: TGTGCCAGCGCTCGGGAGAGCTCCTACAATGAGCAGTTCTTC. Amino acids: CASARESSYNEQFF.

V usage is TRBV18 and J usage is TRBJ2-6; D gene ambiguous. This CDR3 has 17 residues. Germline V CDR1 and CDR2: KGHSH, LQKENI. With 2 bases removed from V and 1 base from J, the gap between germline ends came to 12 bases. The CDR3 region is CASSPRADQSGANVLTF. For the CDR3, the DNA is TGTGCCAGCTCACCAAGGGCGGATCAATCTGGGGCCAACGTCCTGACTTTC.

This chain links TRBV28 with TRBJ2-7; D gene ambiguous. Germline lookup yields CDR1 MDHEN and CDR2 SYDVKM. The CDR3 totals 14 residues. Trimming took 10 bases from V and 2 from J, leaving 18 bases between them. The CDR3: CATSKPVLTYEQYF. CDR3 sequence (DNA): TGTGCCACCTCGAAGCCAGTACTGACCTACGAGCAGTACTTC.